This TCR beta chain was retrieved from a study of blood T cell repertoires in COVID-19. Across the whole study: Specimens from acute and convalescent COVID-19 originated in the United States, Italy and Spain. Sources were T cells, B-cell-depleted T cells, or PBMCs; the material itself was cDNA or gDNA.

Under the authors' procedure: Reference gene primer amplification in the assay estimated nucleated cell counts. Data came from immunoSEQ multiplex PCR; TCRdb stores just in-frame clones and leaves some out. V and J calls and clone size are copied from that table; D and trimming were computed from the DNA. The sample lists about 270,000 clones; around 90% were seen once. The germline CDR1 and CDR2 sequences are MGHDK and SYGVNS. CDR3 length equals 14 residues. V lost 5 bases and J 6 bases, leaving 14 bases between the germline ends. Sequences were obtained from peripheral blood. The V and J genes are TRBV25-1 and TRBJ1-3; D is uncertain. This TCR was sampled from a man in his forties or fifties with acute or convalescent COVID-19. CDR3 sequence (DNA): TGTGCCAGCAGTCCCGGGTCTCAACCAAACACCATATATTTT. Translated: CASSPGSQPNTIYF. Together with reference TRBV25-1 and TRBJ1-3, the CDR3 gives the full variable domain: EADIYQTPRYLVIGTGKKITLECSQTMGHDKMYWYQQDPGMELHLIHYSYGVNSTEKGDLSSESTVSRIRTEHFPLTLESARPSHTSQYLCASSPGSQPNTIYFGEGSWLTVV.